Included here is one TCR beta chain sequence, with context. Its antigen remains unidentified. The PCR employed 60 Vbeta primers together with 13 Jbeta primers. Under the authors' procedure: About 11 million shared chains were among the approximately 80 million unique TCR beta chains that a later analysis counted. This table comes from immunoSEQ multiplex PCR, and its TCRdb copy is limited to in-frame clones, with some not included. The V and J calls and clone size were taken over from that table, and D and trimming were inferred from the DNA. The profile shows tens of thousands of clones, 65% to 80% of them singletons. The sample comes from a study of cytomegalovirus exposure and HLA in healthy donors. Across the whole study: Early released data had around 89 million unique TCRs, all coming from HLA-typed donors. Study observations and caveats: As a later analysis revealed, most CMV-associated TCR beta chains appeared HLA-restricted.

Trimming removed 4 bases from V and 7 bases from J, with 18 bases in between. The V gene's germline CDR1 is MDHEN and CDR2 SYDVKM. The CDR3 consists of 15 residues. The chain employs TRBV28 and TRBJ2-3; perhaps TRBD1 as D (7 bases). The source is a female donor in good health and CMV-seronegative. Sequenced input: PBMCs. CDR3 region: CASSSLRTGLYTQYF. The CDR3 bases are TGTGCCAGCAGTTCTCTCCGGACAGGACTATATACGCAGTATTTT.